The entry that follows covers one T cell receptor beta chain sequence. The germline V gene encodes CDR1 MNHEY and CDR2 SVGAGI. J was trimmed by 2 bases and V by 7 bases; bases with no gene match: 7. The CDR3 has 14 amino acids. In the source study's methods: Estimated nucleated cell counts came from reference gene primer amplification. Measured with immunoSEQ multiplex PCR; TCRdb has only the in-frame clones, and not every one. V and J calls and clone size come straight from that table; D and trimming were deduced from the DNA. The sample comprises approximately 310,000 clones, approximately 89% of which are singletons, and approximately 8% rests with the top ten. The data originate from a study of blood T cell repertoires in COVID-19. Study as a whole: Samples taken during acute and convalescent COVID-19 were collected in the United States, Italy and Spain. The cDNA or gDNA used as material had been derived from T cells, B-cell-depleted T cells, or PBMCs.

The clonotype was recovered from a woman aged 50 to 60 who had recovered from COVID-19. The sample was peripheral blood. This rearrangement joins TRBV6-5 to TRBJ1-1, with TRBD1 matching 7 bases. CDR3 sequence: CASKGTAFNTEAFF. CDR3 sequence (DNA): TGTGCCAGCAAGGGGACAGCCTTCAACACTGAAGCTTTCTTT.